The clone carrying this TCR beta chain was counted a few times. What it recognizes is unknown. Primers included in the PCR were 60 Vbeta and 13 Jbeta primers. Measured with immunoSEQ multiplex PCR; TCRdb has only the in-frame clones, and not every one. The sample records under 200,000 clones, about 80% being singletons. This sample is part of a study of cytomegalovirus exposure and HLA in healthy donors. Study-level information: Genetic ancestry analysis placed about 84% of the roughly 400 donors that were genotyped in the Caucasian-associated cluster.

V was pared by 5 bases and J by 7 bases, with 9 bases between. The germline CDR1 and CDR2 sequences are SNHLY and FYNNEI. The CDR3 contains 12 residues. Notes on the study in general: Most subjects' HLA-A and HLA-B alleles were reportedly predicted from TCR beta sequences. The study assumed roughly uniform donor sequencing depth for presence/absence analyses. TCR beta chain V- and J-gene trimming was linked, in a later analysis, to a missense variant in DCLRE1C.

This rearrangement joins TRBV2 to TRBJ1-3, with D possibly TRBD1 on 5 matching bases. What was sequenced was PBMCs. This TCR was recovered from a woman aged 18-30 years in good health and CMV-seropositive. The DNA of the CDR3 is TGTGCCAGCAGTAACCGGGGGAACACCATATATTTT. Translated, it gives CASSNRGNTIYF.